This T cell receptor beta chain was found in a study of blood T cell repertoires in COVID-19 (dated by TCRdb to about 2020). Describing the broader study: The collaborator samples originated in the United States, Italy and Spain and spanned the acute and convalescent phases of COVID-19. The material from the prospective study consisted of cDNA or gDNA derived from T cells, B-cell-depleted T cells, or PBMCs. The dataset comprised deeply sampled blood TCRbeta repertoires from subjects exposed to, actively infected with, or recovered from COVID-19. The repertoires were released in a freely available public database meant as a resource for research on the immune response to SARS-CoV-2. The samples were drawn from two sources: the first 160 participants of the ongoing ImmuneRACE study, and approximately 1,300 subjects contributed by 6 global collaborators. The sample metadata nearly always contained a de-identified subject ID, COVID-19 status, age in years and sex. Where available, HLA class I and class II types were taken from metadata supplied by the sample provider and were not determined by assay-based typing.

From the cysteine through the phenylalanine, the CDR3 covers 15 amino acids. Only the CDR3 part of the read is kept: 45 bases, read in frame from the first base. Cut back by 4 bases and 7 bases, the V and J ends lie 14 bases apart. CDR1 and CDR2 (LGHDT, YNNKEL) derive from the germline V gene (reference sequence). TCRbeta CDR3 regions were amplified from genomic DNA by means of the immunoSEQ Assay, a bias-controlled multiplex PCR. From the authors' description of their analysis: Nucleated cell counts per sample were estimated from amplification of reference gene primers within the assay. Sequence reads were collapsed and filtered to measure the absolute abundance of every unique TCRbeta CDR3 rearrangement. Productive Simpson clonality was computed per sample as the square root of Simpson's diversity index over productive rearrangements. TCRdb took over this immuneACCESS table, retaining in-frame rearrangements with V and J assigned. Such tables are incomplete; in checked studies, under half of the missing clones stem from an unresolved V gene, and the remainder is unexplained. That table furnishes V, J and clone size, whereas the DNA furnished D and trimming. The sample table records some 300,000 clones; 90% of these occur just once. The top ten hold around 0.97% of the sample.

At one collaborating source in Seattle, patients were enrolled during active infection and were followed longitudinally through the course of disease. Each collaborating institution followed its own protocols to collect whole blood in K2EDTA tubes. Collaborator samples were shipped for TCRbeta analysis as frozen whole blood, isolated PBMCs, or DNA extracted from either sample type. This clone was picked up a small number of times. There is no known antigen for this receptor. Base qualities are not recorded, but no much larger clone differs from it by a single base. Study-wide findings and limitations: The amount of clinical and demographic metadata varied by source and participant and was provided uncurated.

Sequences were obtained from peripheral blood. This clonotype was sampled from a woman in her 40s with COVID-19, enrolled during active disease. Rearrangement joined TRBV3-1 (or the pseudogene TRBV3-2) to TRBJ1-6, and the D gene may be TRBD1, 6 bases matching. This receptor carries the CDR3 CASSRMDSQNSPLHF. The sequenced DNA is TGTGCCAGCAGCCGTATGGACAGTCAGAATTCACCCCTCCACTTT.